Included here is one T cell receptor (beta chain) sequence, with context. What it binds is unknown. The sample is drawn from a study of CD8 T cells in ankylosing spondylitis. From germline, CDR1 is SGHKS and CDR2 YYEKEE (reference sequence). Between the trimmed V and J ends, which lost 2 bases and 3 bases, there was a span of 9 bases. The CDR3 has 13 amino acids. MiXCR, applied by TCRdb to the 5' RACE reads, yields one record per CDR3 protein. The profile shows about 340,000 distinct CDR3 sequences, more than 20% of them singletons. General study findings and limits: CD8+ by phenotype, disease-linked clones were relatively rare in peripheral blood. In synovial fluid and blood from reactive arthritis, some motif variants were previously reported. Seemingly characteristic of ankylosing spondylitis blood was a TCR beta motif consisting of 7 or 8 highly homologous variants.

The chain has TRBV5-5 and TRBJ2-7, with unresolved D. Sequencing was performed on blood, either unsorted or a sorted T cell fraction (not recorded which). The source is a male donor with ankylosing spondylitis or in good health (not recorded which). DNA of the CDR3: TGTGCCAGCAGCTTCCGACCGAACTACGAGCAGTACTTC. Its translation: CASSFRPNYEQYF.